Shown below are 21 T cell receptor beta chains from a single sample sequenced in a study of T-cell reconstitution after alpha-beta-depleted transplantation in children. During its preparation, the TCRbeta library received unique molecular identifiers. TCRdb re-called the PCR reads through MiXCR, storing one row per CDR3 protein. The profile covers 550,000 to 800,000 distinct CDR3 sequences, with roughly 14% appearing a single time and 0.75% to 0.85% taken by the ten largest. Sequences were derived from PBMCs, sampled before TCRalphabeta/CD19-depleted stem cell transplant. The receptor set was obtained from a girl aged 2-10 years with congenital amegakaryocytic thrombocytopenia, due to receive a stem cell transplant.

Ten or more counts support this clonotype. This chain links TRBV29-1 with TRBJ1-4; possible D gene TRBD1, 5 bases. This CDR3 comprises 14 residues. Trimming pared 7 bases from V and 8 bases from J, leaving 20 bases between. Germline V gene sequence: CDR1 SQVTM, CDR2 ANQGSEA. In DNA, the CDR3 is TGCAGCGCCCAGAAGGCAGGGATTGGGGAAAAACTGTTTTTT. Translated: CSAQKAGIGEKLFF.

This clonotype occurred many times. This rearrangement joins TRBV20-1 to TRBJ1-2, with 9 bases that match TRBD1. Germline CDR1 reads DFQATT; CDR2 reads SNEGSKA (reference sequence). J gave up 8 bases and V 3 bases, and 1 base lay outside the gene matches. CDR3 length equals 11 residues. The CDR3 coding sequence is TGCAGTGCTAGTGGACAGGGGGGCTACACCTTC. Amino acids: CSASGQGGYTF.

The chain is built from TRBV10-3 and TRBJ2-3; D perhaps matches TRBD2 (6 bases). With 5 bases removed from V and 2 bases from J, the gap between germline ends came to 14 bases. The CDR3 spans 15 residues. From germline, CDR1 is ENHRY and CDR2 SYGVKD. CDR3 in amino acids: CAISLNGGNTDTQYF. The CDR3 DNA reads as TGTGCCATCAGTTTGAATGGCGGGAACACAGATACGCAGTATTTT.

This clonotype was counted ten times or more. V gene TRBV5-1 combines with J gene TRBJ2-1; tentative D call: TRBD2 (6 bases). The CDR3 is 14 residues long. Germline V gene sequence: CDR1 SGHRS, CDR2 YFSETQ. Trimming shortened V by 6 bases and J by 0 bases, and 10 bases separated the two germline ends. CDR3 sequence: CASKRTISYNEQFF. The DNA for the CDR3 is TGCGCCAGCAAACGGACTATCTCCTACAATGAGCAGTTCTTC.

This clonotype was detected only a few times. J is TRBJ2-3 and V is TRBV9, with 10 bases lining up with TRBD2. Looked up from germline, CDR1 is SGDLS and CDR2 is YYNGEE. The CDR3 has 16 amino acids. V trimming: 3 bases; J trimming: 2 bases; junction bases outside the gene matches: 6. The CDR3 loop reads CASSARLAGTTDTQYF. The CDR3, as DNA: TGTGCCAGCAGCGCCCGACTAGCGGGTACCACAGATACGCAGTATTTT.

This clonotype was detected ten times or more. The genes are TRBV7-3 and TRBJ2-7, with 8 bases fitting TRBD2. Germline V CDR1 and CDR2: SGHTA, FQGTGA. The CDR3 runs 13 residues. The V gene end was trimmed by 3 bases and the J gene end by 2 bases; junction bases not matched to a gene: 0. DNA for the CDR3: TGTGCCAGCAGCTTGACTAGCGCCTACGAGCAGTACTTC. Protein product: CASSLTSAYEQYF.

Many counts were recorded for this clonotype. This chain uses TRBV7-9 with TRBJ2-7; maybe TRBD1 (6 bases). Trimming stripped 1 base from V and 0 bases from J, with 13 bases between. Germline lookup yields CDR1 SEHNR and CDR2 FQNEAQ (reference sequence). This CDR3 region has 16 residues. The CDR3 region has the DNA TGTGCCAGCAGCTTAGGTACAGGGAGAAACTCCTACGAGCAGTACTTC. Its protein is CASSLGTGRNSYEQYF.

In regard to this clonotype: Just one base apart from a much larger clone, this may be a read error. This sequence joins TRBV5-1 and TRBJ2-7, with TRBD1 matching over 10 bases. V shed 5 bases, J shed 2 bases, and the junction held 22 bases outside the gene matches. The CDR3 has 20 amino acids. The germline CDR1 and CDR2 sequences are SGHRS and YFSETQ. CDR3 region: CASRTGTGDVFRGATYEQYF. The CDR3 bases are TGCGCCAGCAGAACCGGGACAGGGGATGTCTTTCGCGGCGCGACCTACGAGCAGTACTTC.

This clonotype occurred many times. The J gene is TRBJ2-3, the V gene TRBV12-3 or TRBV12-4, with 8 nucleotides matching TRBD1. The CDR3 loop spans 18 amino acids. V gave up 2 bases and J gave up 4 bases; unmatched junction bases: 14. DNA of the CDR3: TGTGCCAGCAGTTTAACTCTAGGCGGACAGGGCGATTCAGATACGCAGTATTTT. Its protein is CASSLTLGGQGDSDTQYF.

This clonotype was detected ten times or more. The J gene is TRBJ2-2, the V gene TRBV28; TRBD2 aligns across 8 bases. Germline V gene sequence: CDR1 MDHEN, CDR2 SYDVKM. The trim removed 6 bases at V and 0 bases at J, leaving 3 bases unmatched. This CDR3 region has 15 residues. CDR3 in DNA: TGTGCCAGCAGGTCGACTAGCGCGAACACCGGGGAGCTGTTTTTT. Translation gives CASRSTSANTGELFF. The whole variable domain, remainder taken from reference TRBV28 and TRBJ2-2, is DVKVTQSSRYLVKRTGEKVFLECVQDMDHENMFWYRQDPGLGLRLIYFSYDVKMKEKGDIPEGYSVSREKKERFSLILESASTNQTSMYLCASRSTSANTGELFFGEGSRLTVL.

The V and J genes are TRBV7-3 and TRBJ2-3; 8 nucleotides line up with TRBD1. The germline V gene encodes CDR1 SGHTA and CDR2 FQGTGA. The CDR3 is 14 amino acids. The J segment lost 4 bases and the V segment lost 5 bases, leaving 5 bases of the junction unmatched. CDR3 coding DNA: TGTGCCAGCAGCAGGGACAGGTCCTCAGATACGCAGTATTTT. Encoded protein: CASSRDRSSDTQYF.

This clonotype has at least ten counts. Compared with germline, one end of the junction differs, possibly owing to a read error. The CDR3 loop reads CASSLAGYTGELFF. In nucleotides, the CDR3 is TGTGCCAGCAGCTTGGCCGGGTACACCGGGGAGCTGTTTTTT. V usage is TRBV5-1 and J usage is TRBJ2-2; no clear D gene. Germline CDR1 reads SGHRS; CDR2 reads YFSETQ. The CDR3 loop spans 14 amino acids.

This chain's CDR3 is CSGDTSGQYNEQFF. CDR3 DNA sequence: TGCAGCGGTGACACTAGCGGACAGTACAATGAGCAGTTCTTC. The chain couples TRBV29-1 to TRBJ2-1; 8 bases are a match to TRBD2. The length of the CDR3 is 14 residues. Germline-derived CDR1 and CDR2 are SQVTM and ANQGSEA. J gave up 4 bases and V 7 bases, and 9 bases lay outside the gene matches.

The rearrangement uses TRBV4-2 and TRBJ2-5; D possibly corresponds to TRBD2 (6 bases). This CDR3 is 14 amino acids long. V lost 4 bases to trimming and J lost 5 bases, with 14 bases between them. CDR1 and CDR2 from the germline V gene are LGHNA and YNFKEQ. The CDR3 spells CASSPGTHGETQYF. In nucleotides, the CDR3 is TGTGCCAGCAGCCCCGGGACTCATGGGGAGACCCAGTACTTC.

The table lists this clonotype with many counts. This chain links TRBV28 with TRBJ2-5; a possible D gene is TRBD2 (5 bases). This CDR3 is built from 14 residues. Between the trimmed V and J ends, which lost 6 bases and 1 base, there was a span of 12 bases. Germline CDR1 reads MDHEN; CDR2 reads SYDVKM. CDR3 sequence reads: CASSPIRGQETQYF. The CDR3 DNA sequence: TGTGCCAGCAGCCCTATCCGGGGCCAAGAGACCCAGTACTTC.

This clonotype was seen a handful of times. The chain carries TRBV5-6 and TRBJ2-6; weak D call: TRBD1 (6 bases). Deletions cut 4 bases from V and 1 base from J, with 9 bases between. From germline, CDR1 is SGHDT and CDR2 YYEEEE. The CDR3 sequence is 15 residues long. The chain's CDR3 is CASSVTGSGANVLTF. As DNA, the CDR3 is TGTGCCAGCAGCGTCACAGGGTCTGGGGCCAACGTCCTGACTTTC.

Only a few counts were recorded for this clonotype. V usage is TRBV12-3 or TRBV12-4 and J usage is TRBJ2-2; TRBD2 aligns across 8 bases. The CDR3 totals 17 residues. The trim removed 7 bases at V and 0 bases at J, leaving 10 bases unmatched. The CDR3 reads CASTLSSGGSNTGELFF. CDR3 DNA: TGTGCCAGCACCCTCTCGAGCGGGGGCTCGAACACCGGGGAGCTGTTTTTT.

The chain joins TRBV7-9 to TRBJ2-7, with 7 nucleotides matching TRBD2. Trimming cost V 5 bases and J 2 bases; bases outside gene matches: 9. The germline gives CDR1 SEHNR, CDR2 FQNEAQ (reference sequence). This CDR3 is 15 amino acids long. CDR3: CASSDQSGKAYEQYF. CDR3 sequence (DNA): TGTGCCAGCAGCGATCAGAGCGGGAAAGCCTACGAGCAGTACTTC.

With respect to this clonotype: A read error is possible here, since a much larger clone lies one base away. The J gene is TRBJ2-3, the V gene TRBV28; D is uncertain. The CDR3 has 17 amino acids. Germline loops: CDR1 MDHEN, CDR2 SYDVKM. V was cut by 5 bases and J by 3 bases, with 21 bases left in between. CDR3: CASSPYSSLSRTDTQYF. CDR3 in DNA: TGTGCCAGCAGTCCCTATAGTTCGTTGTCGCGAACAGATACGCAGTATTTT.

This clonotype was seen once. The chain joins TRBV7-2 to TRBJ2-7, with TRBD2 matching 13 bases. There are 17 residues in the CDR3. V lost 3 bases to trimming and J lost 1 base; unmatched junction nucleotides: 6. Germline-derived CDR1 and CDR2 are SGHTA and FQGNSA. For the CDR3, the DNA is TGTGCCAGCAGCTTCGGGACTAGCGGGATTGTATCCTACGAGCAGTACTTC. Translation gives CASSFGTSGIVSYEQYF.

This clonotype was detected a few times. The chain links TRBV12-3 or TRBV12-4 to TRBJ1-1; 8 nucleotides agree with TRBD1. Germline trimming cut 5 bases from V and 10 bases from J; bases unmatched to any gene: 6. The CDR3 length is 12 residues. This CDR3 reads CASSPQGEGAFF. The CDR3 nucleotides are TGTGCCAGCAGTCCACAGGGGGAGGGAGCTTTCTTT.